Each of the 16 T cell receptor beta chains below was sequenced from the same sample in a study of blood T cell repertoires in COVID-19. Sequencing used immunoSEQ multiplex PCR; TCRdb keeps in-frame clones, though not all of them. The sample gives approximately 46,000 clones, roughly 89% of which show up once; approximately 6.4% is in the top ten. The sample consisted of peripheral blood. These receptors all come from a man between 65 and 85 years old with active COVID-19.

The V gene is TRBV18, the J gene TRBJ1-1; 8 nucleotides match TRBD1. From germline, CDR1 is KGHSH and CDR2 LQKENI. V lost 4 bases and J lost 2; bases outside the gene matches: 3. The CDR3 extends over 14 amino acids. CDR3 bases: TGTGCCAGCTCACAGGGACAGGCTAACACTGAAGCTTTCTTT. Translation gives CASSQGQANTEAFF. Combining the CDR3 with reference TRBV18 and TRBJ1-1 gives the whole variable domain NAGVMQNPRHLVRRRGQEARLRCSPMKGHSHVYWYRQLPEEGLKFMVYLQKENIIDESGMPKERFSAEFPKEGPSILRIQQVVRGDSAAYFCASSQGQANTEAFFGQGTRLTVV.

The genes are TRBV11-1 and TRBJ2-7; D uncertain. V was shortened by 1 base and J by 0 bases, with 7 bases between the two germline ends. The CDR3 has 14 amino acids. Looked up from germline, CDR1 is SGHAT and CDR2 is FQDESV (reference sequence). DNA of the CDR3: TGTGCCAGCAGCTTAGACCCTATCTCCTACGAGCAGTACTTC. Its protein product is CASSLDPISYEQYF.

The chain uses TRBV7-9 and TRBJ1-1; TRBD1 is a possible D gene (5 bases). V was pared by 5 bases and J by 9 bases, with 19 bases between. The CDR3 contains 14 residues. Looked up from germline, CDR1 is SEHNR and CDR2 is FQNEAQ (reference sequence). The CDR3 DNA sequence: TGTGCCAGCAGCGGGGGGTCCTCGCTTAGGCAAGCTTTCTTT. Protein sequence: CASSGGSSLRQAFF.

This clone was observed once. The rearrangement joins TRBV5-1 to TRBJ2-2; a possible D gene is TRBD1 (6 bases). V lost 6 bases to trimming and J lost 7 bases, with 19 bases between them. The CDR3 consists of 15 residues. Germline V gene sequence: CDR1 SGHRS, CDR2 YFSETQ. The CDR3 loop is CASNQQGLSGGELFF. The CDR3 DNA follows: TGCGCCAGCAACCAACAGGGTTTGTCCGGCGGGGAGCTGTTTTTT.

The J gene is TRBJ2-1, the V gene TRBV2, with a tentative D call TRBD1 (6 bases). V was pared by 7 bases and J by 0 bases, with 16 bases between. The CDR3 consists of 16 residues. From germline, CDR1 is SNHLY and CDR2 FYNNEI. The CDR3 coding sequence is TGTGCCAGCAAAAAGGACAGTAGAAGCTCCTACAATGAGCAGTTCTTC. Residues: CASKKDSRSSYNEQFF.

The chain uses TRBV10-3 and TRBJ1-6; D unclear. The germline CDR1 and CDR2 sequences are ENHRY and SYGVKD. Trimming removed 10 bases from V and 3 bases from J, with 10 bases in between. The length of the CDR3 is 13 residues. CDR3 coding DNA: TGTGCCACCCGGGTCGACTATAATTCACCCCTCCACTTT. Translating it yields CATRVDYNSPLHF.

V and J are TRBV2 and TRBJ2-1; D may be TRBD2 (5 bases). CDR3 length: 12 residues. The V end was cut by 2 bases, the J end by 8 bases, with 7 bases between. Per the germline V gene, CDR1 is SNHLY and CDR2 is FYNNEI. DNA for the CDR3: TGTGCCAGCAGTGAATCGGGGTATGAGCAGTTCTTC. This translates into CASSESGYEQFF.

The V call is TRBV7-2, the J call TRBJ2-1; the D gene is possibly TRBD2 (7 bases). V dropped 4 bases and J dropped 2 bases, with 18 bases sitting between them. Germline CDR1 reads SGHTA; CDR2 reads FQGNSA. This CDR3 spans 17 amino acids. CDR3 region: CASSSPPGGGPYNEQFF. The CDR3 DNA reads as TGTGCCAGCAGCTCCCCCCCGGGCGGGGGCCCCTACAATGAGCAGTTCTTC.

The gene calls are TRBV7-2 and TRBJ1-1; D remains ambiguous. Germline V gene sequence: CDR1 SGHTA, CDR2 FQGNSA. CDR3 length: 15 residues. With 1 base removed from V and 3 bases from J, the gap between germline ends came to 12 bases. The CDR3 nucleotides are TGTGCCAGCAGCTTAGGGGGAGATGGGTACACTGAAGCTTTCTTT. Its translation: CASSLGGDGYTEAFF.

J is TRBJ1-1 and V is TRBV23-1; D not certain. TRBV23-1 is reported as an ORF; its role is uncertain. V lost 4 bases and J 6 bases, leaving 9 bases between the germline ends. The CDR3 consists of 12 residues. CDR3 residues: CASSPGIAEAFF. The DNA of the CDR3 is TGCGCCAGCAGTCCGGGGATTGCTGAAGCTTTCTTT.

This rearrangement joins TRBV7-2 to TRBJ2-6, with D maybe TRBD2 (6 bases). Trimming stripped 4 bases from V and 0 bases from J, with 7 bases between. The CDR3 runs 15 residues. Germline lookup yields CDR1 SGHTA and CDR2 FQGNSA. The CDR3 loop reads CASSSDYSGANVLTF. CDR3 bases: TGTGCCAGCAGCTCGGACTACTCTGGGGCCAACGTCCTGACTTTC. The entire variable domain, with the rest obtained from reference TRBV7-2 and TRBJ2-6, is as follows: GAGVSQSPSNKVTEKGKDVELRCDPISGHTALYWYRQSLGQGLEFLIYFQGNSAPDKSGLPSDRFSAERTGGSVSTLTIQRTQQEDSAVYLCASSSDYSGANVLTFGAGSRLTVL.

The chain is built from TRBV5-1 and TRBJ1-1; D is unclear. Per germline, CDR1 SGHRS and CDR2 YFSETQ. This CDR3 contains 13 residues. V was clipped by 1 base and J by 1 base, with 5 bases between them. In DNA, the CDR3 is TGCGCCAGCAGCTTGAACAGGAACACTGAAGCTTTCTTT. Amino acids: CASSLNRNTEAFF.

The chain carries TRBV24-1 and TRBJ2-2; D may be TRBD2 (6 bases). The germline V gene encodes CDR1 KGHDR and CDR2 SFDVKD. V was pared by 5 bases and J by 6 bases, with 15 bases between. This CDR3 has 15 residues. Here the CDR3 DNA reads TGTGCCACCAGTGGGGGGACTGTTACTCCCGGGGAGCTGTTTTTT. Protein product: CATSGGTVTPGELFF.

The V gene is TRBV5-1, the J gene TRBJ2-5; 8 bases are a match to TRBD1. Germline CDR1 and CDR2: SGHRS and YFSETQ. J was trimmed by 5 bases and V by 4 bases; bases with no gene match: 10. This CDR3 comprises 15 residues. The CDR3 coding sequence is TGCGCCAGCAGCAGAGGACAGGGCGGGTTTGAGACCCAGTACTTC. Its translation is CASSRGQGGFETQYF.

The chain combines TRBV28 with TRBJ2-7; TRBD2 aligns across 7 bases. Germline V gene sequence: CDR1 MDHEN, CDR2 SYDVKM. This CDR3 contains 15 residues. The V gene end was trimmed by 5 bases and the J gene end by 4 bases; junction bases not matched to a gene: 11. CDR3 region: CASSPLGGETYEQYF. The CDR3 DNA reads TGTGCCAGCAGTCCCCTGGGGGGGGAAACTTACGAGCAGTACTTC.

J is TRBJ2-1 and V is TRBV12-3 or TRBV12-4, with a possible D match to TRBD1 (6 bases). The CDR3 is 13 amino acids. V dropped 7 bases and J dropped 7 bases, with 14 bases sitting between them. The CDR3 bases are TGTGCCAGCATAGTTGCAGGGGAAAATGAGCAGTTCTTC. Protein sequence: CASIVAGENEQFF.